These T cell receptor beta chains were read from a single sample in a study of T cell responses to AZD1222 COVID-19 vaccine. Here immunoSEQ multiplex PCR was the method, and the copy in TCRdb shows in-frame clones only, minus some. Of 100,000 to 150,000 clones in the sample, around 91% are singletons; the top ten hold roughly 4.4%. The sample in question was peripheral blood, obtained on day 0 of MenACWY control vaccination. These receptors were taken from an adult in good health. CDR3s include the opening cysteine and the closing phenylalanine or tryptophan. The order of the fields is V gene, D gene, clone size, J gene, CDR3 DNA, CDR3 protein. A D gene is named only where the DNA matches it firmly. Not every row has a clone size; where given, it reads once, few, many or a size class.

>TRBV9|NA|NA|TRBJ2-3
TGTGCCAGCAGAGAGTTGGGCACAGATACGCAGTATTTT
CASRELGTDTQYF
>TRBV7-3|NA|NA|TRBJ2-1
TGTGCCAGCAGCTTAACGGGGACTCACCAGTTCTTC
CASSLTGTHQFF
>TRBV24-1|NA|NA|TRBJ2-5
TGTGCCACCAGTAAACAGGCCTCCGGGTCAGGAGGAGAGACCCAGTACTTC
CATSKQASGSGGETQYF
>TRBV7-8|NA|NA|TRBJ2-7
TGTGCCAGCAGGGAAGACGTAGGTAGGTCCTACGAGCAGTACTTC
CASREDVGRSYEQYF
>TRBV4-1|NA|once|TRBJ2-2
TGCGCCAGCAGCCAAACGGGACCTCCAGTCTCGAACACCGGGGAGCTGTTTTTT
CASSQTGPPVSNTGELFF
>TRBV6-5|TRBD1|NA|TRBJ2-5
TGTGCCAGCGAGAGGGACAGGGCAGCTACAGAGACCCAGTACTTC
CASERDRAATETQYF
>TRBV19|NA|NA|TRBJ2-2
TGTGCCAGTAGTATGCGGCAGAGCACCGGGGAGCTGTTTTTT
CASSMRQSTGELFF
>TRBV6-1|NA|NA|TRBJ1-3
TGTGCCAGCAGTGAAGAGAGGTTCAGCTCTGGAAACACCATATATTTT
CASSEERFSSGNTIYF
>TRBV3-1/TRBV3-2|NA|NA|TRBJ2-5
TGTGCCAGCAGCCGTAGACAGGCCGCAGAGACCCAGTACTTC
CASSRRQAAETQYF
>TRBV2|NA|once|TRBJ1-5
TGTGCCAGCAAGACCGACGGGTCGGGTCAGCCCCAGCATTTT
CASKTDGSGQPQHF
>TRBV9|NA|NA|TRBJ2-3
TGTGCCAGCAGCGTAGCCACAGATACGCAGTATTTT
CASSVATDTQYF
>TRBV28|NA|NA|TRBJ1-6
TGTGCCAGCAGTTTTTTGGACGTCTATAATTCACCCCTCCACTTT
CASSFLDVYNSPLHF
>TRBV10-3|NA|NA|TRBJ2-2
TGTGCCACCAAGCAGGCAGCCGACACCGGGGAGCTGTTTTTT
CATKQAADTGELFF
>TRBV18|TRBD1|NA|TRBJ1-3
TGTGCCAGCTCACAGAACAGGGGTGGAAGCTCTGGAAACACCATATATTTT
CASSQNRGGSSGNTIYF
>TRBV28|TRBD1|NA|TRBJ1-2
TGTGCCAGCGAAGCAGCAGGACAGGACGCGTGGGACTATGGCTACACCTTC
CASEAAGQDAWDYGYTF
>TRBV6-2/TRBV6-3|NA|NA|TRBJ1-5
TGTGCCAGCAGTCCACCCCCACGCCAGCCCCAGCATTTT
CASSPPPRQPQHF
>TRBV28|TRBD1|NA|TRBJ2-4
TGTGCCAGCAGCCAAGGGGGCTACACGGCCAAAAACATTCAGTACTTC
CASSQGGYTAKNIQYF
>TRBV12-3/TRBV12-4|NA|NA|TRBJ2-2
TGTGCCAGCAGTTGGGGGCGCACCGGGGAGCTGTTTTTT
CASSWGRTGELFF
>TRBV14|NA|NA|TRBJ2-7
TGTGCCAGCAGCCAAGTGGGGGGGGCCGACGAGCAGTACTTC
CASSQVGGADEQYF
>TRBV15|NA|NA|TRBJ1-1
TGTGCCACCAGCAGAGGAAGGGGAAACACTGAAGCTTTCTTT
CATSRGRGNTEAFF
>TRBV7-9|NA|NA|TRBJ1-4
TGTGCCAGCAGCTTTATAGGGGGAGGAAGAGAAAAACTGTTTTTT
CASSFIGGGREKLFF
>TRBV28|TRBD1|NA|TRBJ2-5
TGTGCCAGCAGTTTACCCACGGGACAGGGGGCCCAGTACTTC
CASSLPTGQGAQYF
>TRBV2|NA|once|TRBJ2-2
TGTGCCAGCAGTGGGTCGGGCACCGGGGAGCTGTTTTTT
CASSGSGTGELFF
>TRBV5-1|TRBD2|once|TRBJ2-7
TGCGCCAGCAGCGAGGACGGGACTAGGACCTCCGAGCAGTACTTC
CASSEDGTRTSEQYF
>TRBV7-2|TRBD2|NA|TRBJ2-2
TGTGCCAGCAGCGGTAGCGGGGGGGCCGGGGAGCTGTTTTTT
CASSGSGGAGELFF
>TRBV7-2|NA|NA|TRBJ1-2
TGTGCCAGCAGCTTACAGAATCACTATGGCTACACCTTC
CASSLQNHYGYTF
>TRBV6-1|TRBD1|NA|TRBJ1-1
TGTGCCAGCAGTGACGGACAGGGTGAAACTGAAGCTTTCTTT
CASSDGQGETEAFF
>TRBV7-6|NA|NA|TRBJ2-2
TGTGCCAGCAGCCTAGGTGGGATGGAGCTGTTTTTT
CASSLGGMELFF
>TRBV18|NA|NA|TRBJ2-5
TGTGCCAGCTCACCTTACACCAAAGAGACCCAGTACTTC
CASSPYTKETQYF
>TRBV28|NA|few|TRBJ1-1
TGTGCCAGCAGCATCACAGCGGCCCCGCGGGCTTTCTTT
CASSITAAPRAFF
>TRBV28|NA|NA|TRBJ2-7
TGTGCCAGCAGTGAGAGCGGTAACACATTCTACGAGCAGTACTTC
CASSESGNTFYEQYF
>TRBV21-1|NA|once|TRBJ1-6
TGTGCCAGCAGCAAAGCTTGCCAGGACTTTGGGTCACCCCTCCACTTT
CASSKACQDFGSPLHF
>TRBV13|TRBD1|NA|TRBJ1-4
TGTGCCAGCAGCAGCCGGACAGGTAAAGATGAAAAACTGTTTTTT
CASSSRTGKDEKLFF